This T cell receptor beta chain was sequenced for a study of T cell repertoires in cytomegalovirus infection. Across the whole study: CMV epitopes in the study were HLA-C-restricted (recently identified) and HLA-B-restricted (well studied). Public signatures in TCR beta pointed to CMV infection and matching HLA type.

This clonotype has only a few counts. Antigen specificity is unknown. Overall study findings and caveats: There were HLA-C-restricted CMV-specific TCR beta clonotypes dominating the ex vivo response.

V was trimmed by 2 bases and J by 7 bases, leaving 13 bases between them. Per germline, CDR1 SGHVS and CDR2 FQNEAQ. This CDR3 is 14 amino acids long. TCRdb re-derived calls from the reads in MiXCR, one entry per CDR3 protein. The repertoire holds about 310,000 distinct CDR3 sequences, just under 25% seen once, with 13% in the top ten. Sequences were derived from cultured PBMCs, sampled from culture after CMV antigen stimulation. This chain connects TRBV7-8 to TRBJ2-3; D not certain. The clonotype originates from a human donor in good health (CMV status not recorded). Some clones in this sample may be carry-over from other donors' samples. The CDR3 coding sequence is TGTGCCAGCAGCTTACCTGGACCCTTTAATACGCAGTATTTT. Translation: CASSLPGPFNTQYF. Combining the CDR3 with reference TRBV7-8 and TRBJ2-3 gives the whole variable domain GAGVSQSPRYKVAKRGQDVALRCDPISGHVSLFWYQQALGQGPEFLTYFQNEAQLDKSGLPSDRFFAERPEGSVSTLKIQRTQQEDSAVYLCASSLPGPFNTQYFGPGTRLTVL.